The 22 T cell receptor beta chains in this list originate from one sample, sequenced in a study of cytomegalovirus exposure and HLA in healthy donors. With 60 Vbeta and 13 Jbeta primers, the PCR was carried out. The table came from immunoSEQ multiplex PCR; TCRdb's copy has only in-frame clones and leaves some out. The repertoire holds about 180,000 clones, with over 60% as singletons. The source material was PBMCs. All receptors derive from a man aged 18 to 35 in good health and CMV-seronegative.

The rearrangement links TRBV5-6 to TRBJ2-7; 10 bases align to TRBD2. The CDR3 covers 15 residues. The trim removed 5 bases at V and 0 bases at J, leaving 5 bases unmatched. Germline assignment: CDR1 SGHDT and CDR2 YYEEEE. As DNA, the CDR3 is TGTGCCAGCAGGTACGGACTAGCGGACTCCTACGAGCAGTACTTC. Encoded protein: CASRYGLADSYEQYF.

The chain combines TRBV7-8 with TRBJ2-7, with TRBD2 identical over 10 bases. From germline, CDR1 is SGHVS and CDR2 FQNEAQ. This CDR3 has 16 residues. V dropped 7 bases and J dropped 3; count of bases not matched to a gene: 12. The CDR3 DNA sequence: TGTGCCAGCACTACTGCGGCTAGCGGGAGAATCTACGAGCAGTACTTC. Residues: CASTTAASGRIYEQYF.

The chain uses TRBV28 and TRBJ1-5; D not resolved. Germline V gene lookup returns CDR1 MDHEN and CDR2 SYDVKM. Trimming pared 3 bases from V and 7 bases from J, leaving 19 bases between. This CDR3 has 16 residues. The chain's CDR3 is CASSLDGRAVGQPQHF. The CDR3 DNA is TGTGCCAGCAGTTTGGACGGGCGGGCGGTGGGGCAGCCCCAGCATTTT.

This clone was recorded a few times. This chain joins TRBV25-1 and TRBJ1-1; a weak D match, TRBD1 (6 bases). The CDR3 contains 13 residues. Trimming removed 4 bases at V and 1 base at J, with 7 bases between. Looked up from germline, CDR1 is MGHDK and CDR2 is SYGVNS. This CDR3 reads CASSAQGNTEAFF. The CDR3 nucleotides read TGTGCCAGCAGTGCACAGGGGAACACTGAAGCTTTCTTT.

V and J are TRBV13 and TRBJ2-1; 7 nucleotides align to TRBD1. The CDR3 is made up of 13 amino acids. CDR1 is PRHDT and CDR2 is FYEKMQ in the germline V gene (reference sequence). J gave up 13 bases and V 3 bases, and 9 bases lay outside the gene matches. The CDR3 reads CASSFGTAKKQFF. CDR3 DNA: TGTGCCAGCAGCTTCGGGACAGCCAAAAAACAGTTCTTC.

This clone was counted a few times. The CDR3 loop reads CATGGQSALFF. DNA of the CDR3: TGTGCCACCGGGGGACAGTCCGCACTGTTTTTT. The chain links TRBV19 to TRBJ1-4, with 7 bases that match TRBD1. Germline lookup yields CDR1 LNHDA and CDR2 SQIVND (reference sequence). The CDR3 contains 11 residues. Trimming at V came to 10 bases and at J to 13 bases, leaving 9 bases not matched to a gene.

In DNA, the CDR3 is TGTGCCAGCAGCTTAGTTTTACCTGGGCAACTCCAAGAGACCCAGTACTTC. Translating it yields CASSLVLPGQLQETQYF. This chain joins TRBV11-2 and TRBJ2-5; D uncertain. The CDR3 length is 17 residues. The V and J ends lost 1 base and 1 base respectively, with 16 bases between them. CDR1 is SGHAT and CDR2 is FQNNGV in the germline V gene.

The V and J genes are TRBV25-1 and TRBJ1-6; tentative D call: TRBD1 (5 bases). Germline V CDR1 and CDR2: MGHDK, SYGVNS. V shed 7 bases and J shed 1 base, with 11 bases lying between them. CDR3 length: 15 amino acids. For the CDR3, the DNA is TGTGCCAGCATGGGGGGGGGATCCTATAATTCACCCCTCCACTTT. Its translation: CASMGGGSYNSPLHF.

This clone has a handful of counts. V and J are TRBV14 and TRBJ2-5; 9 nucleotides agree with TRBD2. Germline-derived CDR1 and CDR2 are SGHDN and FVKESK. This CDR3 contains 17 residues. J gave up 5 bases and V 5 bases, and 15 bases lay outside the gene matches. The CDR3 nucleotides are TGTGCCAGCAGCTCCTATACCGGGACTAGCTTGGGTGAGACCCAGTACTTC. Translated: CASSSYTGTSLGETQYF.

The chain links TRBV2 to TRBJ2-3; D perhaps matches TRBD2 (7 bases). The V gene lost 2 bases and the J gene lost 5 bases, with 14 bases spanning the gap. This CDR3 has 15 amino acids. Germline-derived CDR1 and CDR2 are SNHLY and FYNNEI. The CDR3 loop reads CASSEIGGPQDTQYF. CDR3 bases: TGTGCCAGCAGTGAAATCGGGGGGCCGCAAGATACGCAGTATTTT.

The chain couples TRBV4-1 to TRBJ1-1; 8 bases are a match to TRBD1. Germline trimming cut 1 base from V and 2 bases from J; bases unmatched to any gene: 6. The germline V gene encodes CDR1 MGHRA and CDR2 YSYEKL. This CDR3 has 16 residues. The CDR3 DNA is TGCGCCAGCAGCCAAGGTATCGACAGGGGTAACACTGAAGCTTTCTTT. Translating it yields CASSQGIDRGNTEAFF.

This chain links TRBV28 with TRBJ2-3; the match to TRBD2 covers 8 bases. Germline V gives CDR1 MDHEN, CDR2 SYDVKM. The length of the CDR3 is 11 residues. J was trimmed by 14 bases and V by 7 bases; bases with no gene match: 8. The CDR3 spells CASTGGEKVYF. Here the CDR3 DNA reads TGTGCCAGCACCGGGGGGGAGAAGGTGTATTTT.

CDR3 DNA sequence: TGTGCCACCGGGACAGGGAAAAATGAAAAACTGTTTTTT. This translates into CATGTGKNEKLFF. The chain has TRBV10-3 and TRBJ1-4; 9 bases map to TRBD1. Germline V gene sequence: CDR1 ENHRY, CDR2 SYGVKD. The V segment lost 10 bases and the J segment 5 bases; nucleotides outside the gene matches: 5. The CDR3 has 13 residues.

The rearrangement links TRBV2 to TRBJ1-1, with D possibly being TRBD1 (5 bases). V dropped 4 bases and J dropped 11 bases, with 14 bases sitting between them. This CDR3 is built from 12 residues. Germline-derived CDR1 and CDR2 are SNHLY and FYNNEI. This CDR3 is CASSVRGMDAFF. The CDR3 DNA reads TGTGCCAGCAGTGTAAGGGGTATGGATGCTTTCTTT.

This chain uses TRBV19 with TRBJ1-1, with a weak D call TRBD1 (5 bases). The germline V gene has CDR1 LNHDA and CDR2 SQIVND (reference sequence). This CDR3 region has 13 residues. Trimming shortened V by 6 bases and J by 0 bases, and 8 bases separated the two germline ends. The CDR3 loop reads CASRLTVNTEAFF. DNA of the CDR3: TGTGCCAGTAGGCTGACAGTGAACACTGAAGCTTTCTTT.

This clone was observed once. This chain connects TRBV4-2 to TRBJ1-6; a possible D gene is TRBD1 (5 bases). Germline CDR1 reads LGHNA; CDR2 reads YNFKEQ. V was shortened by 0 bases and J by 10 bases, with 16 bases between the two germline ends. The CDR3 has 16 amino acids. The CDR3 spells CASSQDQGTRPSPLHF. CDR3 sequence (DNA): TGTGCCAGCAGCCAAGATCAGGGCACCCGCCCATCACCCCTCCACTTT.

The V call is TRBV27, the J call TRBJ1-1; 8 nucleotides align to TRBD1. With V trimmed by 6 bases and J by 4 bases, 1 base remained unmatched. CDR1 and CDR2 from the germline V gene are MNHEY and SMNVEV (reference sequence). This CDR3 comprises 12 residues. CDR3 nucleotides: TGTGCCAGCAGCACAGGGGGCACTGAAGCTTTCTTT. Translated: CASSTGGTEAFF.

This sequence joins TRBV11-2 and TRBJ1-1; a weak D match, TRBD1 (5 bases). CDR1 is SGHAT and CDR2 is FQNNGV in the germline V gene. The CDR3 has 13 amino acids. Trimming stripped 5 bases from V and 6 bases from J, with 13 bases between. CDR3 region: CASSLGGGAEAFF. DNA of the CDR3: TGTGCCAGCAGCCTCGGGGGAGGCGCTGAAGCTTTCTTT.

The chain combines TRBV5-6 with TRBJ2-1, with 12 bases that match TRBD2. This CDR3 contains 15 residues. Germline trimming cut 4 bases from V and 5 bases from J; bases unmatched to any gene: 4. The germline CDR1 and CDR2 sequences are SGHDT and YYEEEE. The CDR3 nucleotides are TGTGCCAGCAGCCAACTAGCGGGGGGCAACAATGAGCAGTTCTTC. Protein sequence: CASSQLAGGNNEQFF.

V and J are TRBV11-3 and TRBJ2-2, with TRBD1 matching over 8 bases. CDR1 SGHNT and CDR2 YENEEA come from the germline V gene. The CDR3 is 15 amino acids. The junction had 5 bases not matched to a gene; V was cut back by 5 bases and J by 3 bases. CDR3 sequence (DNA): TGTGCCAGCAGCCCCGGACAGGGTCACACCGGGGAGCTGTTTTTT. Amino acids: CASSPGQGHTGELFF.

The gene calls are TRBV9 and TRBJ1-1, with D possibly matching TRBD1 (5 bases). V shed 3 bases and J shed 3 bases, with 18 bases lying between them. CDR1 and CDR2 from the germline V gene are SGDLS and YYNGEE. The CDR3 runs to 16 residues. CDR3 region: CASSANTRDGDTEAFF. CDR3 nucleotide sequence: TGTGCCAGCAGCGCGAATACCAGGGATGGGGACACTGAAGCTTTCTTT.

This clone came up a few times. The V gene is TRBV7-9, the J gene TRBJ2-3; no firm D call. Trimming pared 6 bases from V and 11 bases from J, leaving 15 bases between. The CDR3 is made up of 12 amino acids. The V gene's germline CDR1 is SEHNR and CDR2 FQNEAQ (reference sequence). The CDR3 nucleotides are TGTGCCAGCAGTTTTACCGAGACTCTGCAGTATTTT. Encoded protein: CASSFTETLQYF. The whole variable domain, remainder taken from reference TRBV7-9 and TRBJ2-3, is DTGVSQNPRHKITKRGQNVTFRCDPISEHNRLYWYRQTLGQGPEFLTYFQNEAQLEKSRLLSDRFSAERPKGSFSTLEIQRTEQGDSAMYLCASSFTETLQYFGPGTRLTVL.